This T cell receptor (beta chain) came from a study of CD8+CD57+ T cells in acquired aplastic anemia. Turning to the study itself: The sorted CD4+ and CD8+ cells yielded an average around 3.2 ug of DNA.

This clonotype was observed a single time. Patients sequenced had flow cytometry evidence of CD8+CD57+ cell expansion. All participating patients were living with severe acquired aplastic anemia. Genomic DNA provided the template from which TCR beta VDJ and CDR3 profiles were obtained. TCRdb analysed the reads with MiXCR anew, one entry per CDR3 protein. Among 75,000 to 80,000 distinct CDR3 sequences listed, around 70% were seen once. The CDR3 has 14 amino acids. The V gene's germline CDR1 is SEHNR and CDR2 FQNEAQ (reference sequence). V was clipped by 6 bases and J by 0 bases, with 11 bases between them.

V is TRBV7-9 and J is TRBJ1-1; D remains ambiguous. The material sequenced was sorted CD4+, CD8+, or CD8+CD57+ T cells (not recorded which) from PBMCs. The source of this sequence is a human donor with aplastic anemia. CDR3 residues: CASRADTMNTEAFF. CDR3 nucleotides: TGTGCCAGCAGAGCTGACACCATGAACACTGAAGCTTTCTTT.